A single sample is the source of the 31 T cell receptor beta chains below, sequenced in a study of T cell responses to AZD1222 COVID-19 vaccine. Repertoires were generated with immunoSEQ multiplex PCR, while TCRdb's copy carries only in-frame clones and drops some. The data hold 95,000 to 100,000 clones, with roughly nine tenths observed a single time. The sample was peripheral blood, taken on day 0 of AZD1222 vaccination. These receptor sequences come from an adult in good health.

The chain links TRBV5-4 to TRBJ1-1, with unresolved D. Per the germline V gene, CDR1 is SGHNT and CDR2 is YYREEE (reference sequence). Trimming took off 4 bases at V and 7 bases at J, with 17 bases between the two ends. There are 14 residues in the CDR3. CDR3 sequence: CASSPHPQSGEAFF. CDR3 bases: TGTGCCAGCAGCCCCCACCCCCAATCGGGTGAAGCTTTCTTT.

The rearrangement links TRBV10-3 to TRBJ1-2, with D unresolved. CDR1 and CDR2 from the germline V gene are ENHRY and SYGVKD. This CDR3 has 13 amino acids. V was trimmed by 6 bases and J by 3 bases, leaving 11 bases between them. Written as DNA, the CDR3 is TGTGCCATCAGCGCCGAGCCTTACTATGGCTACACCTTC. Amino acid sequence: CAISAEPYYGYTF.

This clone has more than one count but fewer than ten. V usage is TRBV14 and J usage is TRBJ2-6; D is unresolved. Between the trimmed V and J ends, which lost 0 bases and 0 bases, there was a span of 6 bases. Germline V CDR1 and CDR2: SGHDN, FVKESK. The CDR3 is 16 amino acids. The CDR3 loop is CASSQDSRSGANVLTF. Written as DNA, the CDR3 is TGTGCCAGCAGCCAAGATAGTCGCTCTGGGGCCAACGTCCTGACTTTC.

The V gene is TRBV7-3, the J gene TRBJ2-2; 12 nucleotides align to TRBD2. The CDR3 runs to 15 residues. Unmatched junction bases numbered 5, after V lost 5 bases and J lost 7 bases. Germline V gene lookup returns CDR1 SGHTA and CDR2 FQGTGA. This chain's CDR3 is CASSALAGGIGELFF. The CDR3 DNA is TGTGCCAGCAGCGCCCTAGCGGGAGGGATCGGGGAGCTGTTTTTT.

The chain employs TRBV28 and TRBJ1-2; TRBD1 matches 9 bases. With V trimmed by 2 bases and J by 3 bases, 4 bases remained unmatched. Germline V gives CDR1 MDHEN, CDR2 SYDVKM. The CDR3 consists of 15 residues. CDR3 region: CASSLPGQGYYGYTF. In nucleotides, the CDR3 is TGTGCCAGCAGTTTACCGGGACAGGGATACTATGGCTACACCTTC.

The rearrangement joins TRBV7-6 to TRBJ2-7; TRBD2 aligns across 7 bases. CDR1 is SGHVS, CDR2 FNYEAQ, per germline. Trimming removed 2 bases from V and 3 bases from J; junction bases left unmatched: 16. The CDR3 has 18 amino acids. The CDR3 loop is CASSLRSGAAGGGYEQYF. DNA of the CDR3: TGTGCCAGCAGCTTACGCAGCGGGGCGGCGGGCGGGGGCTACGAGCAGTACTTC.

The gene calls are TRBV11-2 and TRBJ1-1; tentatively, D is TRBD1 (5 bases). Per germline, CDR1 SGHAT and CDR2 FQNNGV. The CDR3 has 13 amino acids. Trimming removed 6 bases at V and 2 bases at J, with 10 bases between. The CDR3 here is CASRRDGNTEAFF. The DNA for the CDR3 is TGTGCCAGCAGAAGGGACGGAAACACTGAAGCTTTCTTT.

The CDR3 region has the DNA TGTGCCAGCAGCCGTCTAAGCGGCTCCTACGAGCAGTACTTC. It encodes CASSRLSGSYEQYF. The chain links TRBV28 to TRBJ2-7; possible D gene TRBD2, 5 bases. This CDR3 has 14 residues. V was trimmed by 6 bases and J by 0 bases, leaving 12 bases between them. Looked up from germline, CDR1 is MDHEN and CDR2 is SYDVKM. The full variable domain, its missing parts supplied by reference TRBV28 and TRBJ2-7, is DVKVTQSSRYLVKRTGEKVFLECVQDMDHENMFWYRQDPGLGLRLIYFSYDVKMKEKGDIPEGYSVSREKKERFSLILESASTNQTSMYLCASSRLSGSYEQYFGPGTRLTVT.

In DNA form, the CDR3 reads TGCAGCGTTGCCGGAGGGGCAGCCAACACTGAAGCTTTCTTT. Amino acids: CSVAGGAANTEAFF. The chain couples TRBV29-1 to TRBJ1-1; D perhaps matches TRBD1 (5 bases). V dropped 4 bases and J dropped 2 bases, with 14 bases sitting between them. Germline lookup yields CDR1 SQVTM and CDR2 ANQGSEA. The CDR3 length is 14 residues.

This clone occurred a few times. The V and J genes are TRBV9 and TRBJ2-1; 7 bases are shared with TRBD2. The germline gives CDR1 SGDLS, CDR2 YYNGEE. V shed 4 bases and J 5 bases; nucleotides not matched to a gene: 12. The CDR3 contains 16 residues. As DNA, the CDR3 is TGTGCCAGCAGCCCACGCTTGGCTAGCGGCAACAATGAGCAGTTCTTC. Residues: CASSPRLASGNNEQFF.

This clone has only one observation. The gene calls are TRBV28 and TRBJ1-2; no clear D. This CDR3 contains 13 residues. The germline V gene has CDR1 MDHEN and CDR2 SYDVKM. V was shortened by 10 bases and J by 1 base, with 13 bases between the two germline ends. The CDR3 nucleotides read TGTGCCACCAGATCTTCTGTTAACTATGGCTACACCTTC. Translating gives CATRSSVNYGYTF.

The rearrangement uses TRBV19 and TRBJ1-5, with a possible D match to TRBD1 (6 bases). Germline-derived CDR1 and CDR2 are LNHDA and SQIVND (reference sequence). V was pared by 6 bases and J by 2 bases, with 14 bases between. The CDR3 covers 15 residues. The CDR3 reads CASRAQGYGNQPQHF. The CDR3 nucleotides are TGTGCCAGTAGGGCCCAGGGGTACGGCAATCAGCCCCAGCATTTT.

The V gene is TRBV6-2 or TRBV6-3, the J gene TRBJ2-7, with 9 bases lining up with TRBD1. CDR3 length: 15 amino acids. J lost 3 bases, V lost 5 bases, and 8 bases had no gene match. Germline values: CDR1 MNHEY, CDR2 SVGEGT. CDR3 sequence (DNA): TGTGCCAGCAGTACAAGAAAGACAGGGGGCTACGAGCAGTACTTC. It is translated as CASSTRKTGGYEQYF.

The genes are TRBV6-5 and TRBJ1-1, with D unresolved. The CDR3 sequence is 12 residues long. CDR1 is MNHEY, CDR2 SVGAGI, per germline. V shed 0 bases and J shed 7 bases, with 6 bases lying between them. CDR3 sequence: CASSYSMGEAFF. The CDR3 DNA reads TGTGCCAGCAGTTACTCGATGGGTGAAGCTTTCTTT.

The chain employs TRBV13 and TRBJ2-1; D possibly uses TRBD1 or TRBD2 (6 bases each). Deletions cut 2 bases from V and 7 bases from J, with 15 bases between. The CDR3 totals 15 residues. Germline-derived CDR1 and CDR2 are PRHDT and FYEKMQ (reference sequence). The CDR3 reads CASSLSVTGRNEQFF. CDR3 coding DNA: TGTGCCAGCAGCTTATCGGTCACAGGGAGGAATGAGCAGTTCTTC.

The chain employs TRBV5-8 and TRBJ2-7; 10 bases are a match to TRBD1. Trimming removed 3 bases from V and 6 bases from J; junction bases left unmatched: 15. The CDR3 totals 17 residues. From germline, CDR1 is SGHTS and CDR2 YDEGEE. The CDR3 DNA reads as TGTGCCAGCAGCTGGGATCGCCGGGACAGGGGAAACGGCGAGCAGTACTTC. Amino acid sequence: CASSWDRRDRGNGEQYF.

The rearrangement links TRBV25-1 to TRBJ1-2, with unresolved D. The CDR3 consists of 13 residues. Germline assignment: CDR1 MGHDK and CDR2 SYGVNS. Trimming shortened V by 3 bases and J by 2 bases, and 7 bases separated the two germline ends. The CDR3 protein is CASSELGNYGYTF. The CDR3 DNA reads TGTGCCAGCAGTGAGTTGGGAAACTATGGCTACACCTTC.

V is TRBV11-2 and J is TRBJ1-5, with D possibly TRBD1 on 5 matching bases. Germline loops: CDR1 SGHAT, CDR2 FQNNGV. CDR3 length: 14 residues. V shed 2 bases and J shed 2 bases, with 7 bases lying between them. CDR3 sequence: CASSLTTGNQPQHF. The DNA for the CDR3 is TGTGCCAGCAGCTTAACGACAGGCAATCAGCCCCAGCATTTT.

A single count supports this clone. The V gene is TRBV6-5, the J gene TRBJ2-7; 8 positions match TRBD1. The CDR3 runs 15 residues. The germline V gene encodes CDR1 MNHEY and CDR2 SVGAGI. The V gene end was trimmed by 3 bases and the J gene end by 1 base; junction bases not matched to a gene: 5. The CDR3 is CASSYFRTGSYEQYF. CDR3 bases: TGTGCCAGCAGTTATTTTCGGACAGGGTCCTACGAGCAGTACTTC.

The chain uses TRBV2 and TRBJ1-5, with D perhaps TRBD1 (6 bases). The germline V and J ends were trimmed by 6 bases and 6 bases, with 18 bases remaining between them. Germline loops: CDR1 SNHLY, CDR2 FYNNEI. This CDR3 spans 15 amino acids. This chain's CDR3 is CASRQETGVLQPQHF. The CDR3, as DNA: TGTGCCAGCAGACAAGAGACAGGTGTCCTTCAGCCCCAGCATTTT.

The gene calls are TRBV7-9 and TRBJ2-7; D remains unclear. V was cut by 3 bases and J by 2 bases, with 8 bases left in between. The CDR3 loop spans 13 amino acids. Germline loops: CDR1 SEHNR, CDR2 FQNEAQ (reference sequence). The chain's CDR3 is CASSFSSAYEQYF. The DNA of the CDR3 is TGTGCCAGCAGCTTTTCCAGTGCCTACGAGCAGTACTTC.

This clone has just one count. The chain uses TRBV5-5 and TRBJ1-2; 7 bases fit TRBD1. After removal of 4 bases from V and 4 bases from J, the junction contained 13 bases not matched to a gene. Per the germline V gene, CDR1 is SGHKS and CDR2 is YYEKEE (reference sequence). This CDR3 has 16 residues. Here the CDR3 reads CASSPALDRRGYGYTF. In DNA form, the CDR3 reads TGTGCCAGCAGCCCCGCACTGGACAGGCGGGGCTATGGCTACACCTTC.

The J gene is TRBJ2-6, the V gene TRBV27; D perhaps matches TRBD2 (5 bases). CDR1 and CDR2 from the germline V gene are MNHEY and SMNVEV (reference sequence). Trimming removed 2 bases at V and 0 bases at J, with 14 bases between. CDR3 length: 18 residues. This chain's CDR3 is CASSLGPRTSSGANVLTF. The CDR3 bases are TGTGCCAGCAGTTTAGGGCCCAGAACTAGCTCTGGGGCCAACGTCCTGACTTTC.

The rearrangement uses TRBV5-1 and TRBJ2-5; D gene uncertain. The germline gives CDR1 SGHRS, CDR2 YFSETQ. CDR3 length: 15 amino acids. Trimming left V 4 bases short and J 2 bases short, with 15 bases between. The DNA for the CDR3 is TGCGCCAGCAGCCTACAATCCGTGAGACAAGAGACCCAGTACTTC. It translates to CASSLQSVRQETQYF.

This rearrangement joins TRBV2 to TRBJ2-7; no clear D. V was trimmed by 3 bases and J by 0 bases, leaving 9 bases between them. Per germline, CDR1 SNHLY and CDR2 FYNNEI. The CDR3 is 14 residues long. Written as DNA, the CDR3 is TGTGCCAGCAGTGATACGGCCGTCTCCTACGAGCAGTACTTC. Amino acid sequence: CASSDTAVSYEQYF.

V usage is TRBV12-2 and J usage is TRBJ1-1. TRBV12-2 is noted as a pseudogene. The CDR3 is 14 residues long. The CDR3 bases are TGTGCAAGTCGCTTAGAAGAGGTTGACACTGAAGCTTTCTTT. Its translation: CASRLEEVDTEAFF.

This clone was counted only a few times. This chain connects TRBV11-2 to TRBJ1-2; D gene ambiguous. Trimming removed 4 bases at V and 5 bases at J, with 17 bases between. This CDR3 is built from 15 residues. Germline V CDR1 and CDR2: SGHAT, FQNNGV. CDR3 nucleotide sequence: TGTGCCAGCAGCTCCCTCAGGACGGACGCGTATGGCTACACCTTC. Encoded protein: CASSSLRTDAYGYTF. Looking up the rest from reference TRBV11-2 and TRBJ1-2 gives the full variable domain: EAGVAQSPRYKIIEKRQSVAFWCNPISGHATLYWYQQILGQGPKLLIQFQNNGVVDDSQLPKDRFSAERLKGVDSTLKIQPAKLEDSAVYLCASSSLRTDAYGYTFGSGTRLTVV.

This clone was seen only a few times. The chain employs TRBV20-1 and TRBJ2-2, with 7 bases that match TRBD2. Germline assignment: CDR1 DFQATT and CDR2 SNEGSKA (reference sequence). The CDR3 loop spans 13 amino acids. Unmatched junction bases numbered 3, after V lost 3 bases and J lost 5 bases. CDR3 amino acids: CSASVSGTGELFF. The DNA for the CDR3 is TGCAGTGCTAGTGTTAGCGGGACCGGGGAGCTGTTTTTT.

V usage is TRBV12-3 or TRBV12-4 and J usage is TRBJ1-3, with no clear D. Trimming took off 3 bases at V and 4 bases at J, with 7 bases between the two ends. The CDR3 runs to 13 residues. CDR3 DNA sequence: TGTGCCAGCAGTTTGTTTTTGGGAAACACCATATATTTT. Translated: CASSLFLGNTIYF.

The chain joins TRBV11-2 to TRBJ1-1; TRBD1 is a possible D gene (6 bases). The germline V gene has CDR1 SGHAT and CDR2 FQNNGV. The CDR3 covers 13 residues. Trimming pared 6 bases from V and 7 bases from J, leaving 15 bases between. The CDR3 protein is CASSATGFGEAFF. The CDR3 region has the DNA TGTGCCAGCAGTGCTACAGGGTTTGGTGAAGCTTTCTTT. Full variable domain (missing parts from reference TRBV11-2 and TRBJ1-1): EAGVAQSPRYKIIEKRQSVAFWCNPISGHATLYWYQQILGQGPKLLIQFQNNGVVDDSQLPKDRFSAERLKGVDSTLKIQPAKLEDSAVYLCASSATGFGEAFFGQGTRLTVV.

The chain links TRBV27 to TRBJ2-6, with no clear D. The CDR3 is made up of 15 amino acids. CDR1 and CDR2 from the germline V gene are MNHEY and SMNVEV (reference sequence). The ends were cut back, 4 bases at V and 2 bases at J, with 9 bases in the middle. The CDR3 here is CASSSSQPGANVLTF. CDR3 in DNA: TGTGCCAGCAGTTCCTCCCAGCCTGGGGCCAACGTCCTGACTTTC.